This T cell receptor beta chain was retrieved from a study of T cells in Graves' hyperthyroidism and ophthalmopathy. Study in general: Any treatment followed the collection of peripheral blood at initial diagnosis.

The table lists this clonotype with many counts. Per germline, CDR1 SGHRS and CDR2 YFSETQ. Trimming shortened V by 4 bases and J by 5 bases, and 16 bases separated the two germline ends. This CDR3 spans 14 amino acids. Amplification yielded TCR beta CDR3 regions, with RNA transcripts as the source. HTBI primers were used for first-round RT-PCR of the TCR CDR3. TCRdb reanalysed the multiplex PCR reads using MiXCR and keeps one entry per CDR3 protein. The sample lists approximately 610,000 distinct CDR3 sequences; over 12% were seen once. PBMCs came from less than 11 ml fresh peripheral blood. This chain joins TRBV5-1 and TRBJ2-7; weak D call: TRBD2 (6 bases). This TCR was recovered from a woman in her thirties or forties with Graves' ophthalmopathy. What was sequenced was blood. Here the CDR3 DNA reads TGCGCCAGCAGCCTGGGGGGTAATGACCACGAGCAGTACTTC. It encodes CASSLGGNDHEQYF.